This T cell receptor (beta chain) was identified during a study of cytomegalovirus exposure and HLA in healthy donors. Study-level points and caveats: The sole available immune exposure information was CMV serostatus.

With 60 Vbeta and 13 Jbeta primers, the PCR was carried out. Generated by immunoSEQ multiplex PCR, the TCRdb table keeps only in-frame clones and is missing some. The profile shows around 170,000 clones, around 84% of them singletons. With respect to this clone: The antigen is not known.

CDR3 size: 13 residues. Germline V lookup: CDR1 LNHDA, CDR2 SQIVND (reference sequence). Trimming took off 6 bases at V and 5 bases at J, with 11 bases between the two ends. The specimen sequenced was PBMCs. The V gene is TRBV19, the J gene TRBJ1-5; D is possibly TRBD1 (6 bases). This receptor was taken from a woman aged 45-65 years in good health and CMV-seropositive. The CDR3 sequence is CASRIRGDQPQHF. The CDR3 DNA reads as TGTGCCAGTAGGATCAGGGGTGATCAGCCCCAGCATTTT.